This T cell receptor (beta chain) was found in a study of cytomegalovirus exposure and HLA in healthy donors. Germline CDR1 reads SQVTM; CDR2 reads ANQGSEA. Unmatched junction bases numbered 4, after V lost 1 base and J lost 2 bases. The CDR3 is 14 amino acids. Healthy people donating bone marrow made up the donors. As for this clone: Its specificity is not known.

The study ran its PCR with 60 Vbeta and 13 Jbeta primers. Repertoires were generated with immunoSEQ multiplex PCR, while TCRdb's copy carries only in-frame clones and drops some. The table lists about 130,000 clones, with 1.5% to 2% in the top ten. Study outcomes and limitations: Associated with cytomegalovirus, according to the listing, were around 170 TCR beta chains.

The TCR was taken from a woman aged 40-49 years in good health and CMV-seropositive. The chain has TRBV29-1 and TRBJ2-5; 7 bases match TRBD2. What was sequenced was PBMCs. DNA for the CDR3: TGCAGCGTTGAAGGGCTAGCGGTTCAAGAGACCCAGTACTTC. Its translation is CSVEGLAVQETQYF.